This T cell receptor beta chain was identified in a study of blood T cell repertoires in COVID-19. Study overall: Samples taken during acute and convalescent COVID-19 were collected in the United States, Italy and Spain. Nucleic acid was either cDNA or gDNA, and it came from T cells, B-cell-depleted T cells, or PBMCs.

As processed by the authors: Reference gene primer amplification gave estimated nucleated cell counts. The table came from immunoSEQ multiplex PCR; TCRdb's copy has only in-frame clones and leaves some out. V and J calls and clone size are copied from that table; D and trimming were computed from the DNA. The repertoire holds 95,000 to 150,000 clones, with about 90% as singletons. CDR1 and CDR2 (germline): SGHRS, YFSETQ. This CDR3 has 15 amino acids. The V and J ends lost 0 bases and 10 bases, in that order; junction bases with no gene match: 5. The material sequenced was peripheral blood. The TCR comes from a woman in her sixties or seventies with acute or convalescent COVID-19. The chain recombines TRBV5-1 with TRBJ1-4; 11 nucleotides line up with TRBD1. CDR3 in DNA: TGCGCCAGCAGCTTGGCGGACAGGGGGCTCGGAAAACTGTTTTTT. Amino acid sequence: CASSLADRGLGKLFF.